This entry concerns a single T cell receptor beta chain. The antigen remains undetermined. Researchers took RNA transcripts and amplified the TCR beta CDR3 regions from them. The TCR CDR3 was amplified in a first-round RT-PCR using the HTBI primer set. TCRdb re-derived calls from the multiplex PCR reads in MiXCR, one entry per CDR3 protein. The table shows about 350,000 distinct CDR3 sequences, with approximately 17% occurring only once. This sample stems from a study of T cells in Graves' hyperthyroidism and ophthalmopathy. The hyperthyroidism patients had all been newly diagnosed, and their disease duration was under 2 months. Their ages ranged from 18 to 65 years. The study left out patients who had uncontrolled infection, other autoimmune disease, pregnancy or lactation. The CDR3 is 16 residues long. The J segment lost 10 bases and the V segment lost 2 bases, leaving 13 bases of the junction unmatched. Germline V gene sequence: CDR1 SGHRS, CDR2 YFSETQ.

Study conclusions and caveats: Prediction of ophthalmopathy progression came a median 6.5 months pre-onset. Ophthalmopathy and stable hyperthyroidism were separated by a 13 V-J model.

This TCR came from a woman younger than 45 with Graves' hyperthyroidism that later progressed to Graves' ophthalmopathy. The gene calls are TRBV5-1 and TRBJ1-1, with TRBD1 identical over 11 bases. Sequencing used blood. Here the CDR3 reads CASSFTRGTGGVSAFF. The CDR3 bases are TGCGCCAGCAGCTTCACCAGAGGGACAGGGGGAGTATCAGCTTTCTTT.